Shown below are 6 T cell receptor beta chains from a single sample sequenced in a study. In TCRdb, the 5' RACE reads were re-called with MiXCR into one record per CDR3 protein. Of about 12,000 distinct CDR3 sequences listed, about a quarter are singletons. Specimen: naive CD4+ T cells sorted from blood. This sample's subset: naive CD4+ T cells, CD4+CD45RA+CD25-. These receptors were collected from a female donor with breast cancer.

In regard to this clonotype: Lacking the conserved final phenylalanine or tryptophan, this CDR3 likely reflects a read error. The chain combines TRBV18 with TRBJ2-1; D ambiguous. V lost 1 base, J lost 0 bases, and 7 bases lay in between. The germline CDR1 and CDR2 sequences are KGHSH and LQKENI. This CDR3 spans 15 amino acids. DNA of the CDR3: TGTGCCAGCTCACCACAGGGCCTCTCCTACAATGAGCAGTTCCTC. It yields the protein CASSPQGLSYNEQFL.

This clonotype was counted between two and nine times. The chain combines TRBV5-1 with TRBJ1-2; D remains ambiguous. The germline V and J ends were trimmed by 0 bases and 2 bases, with 8 bases remaining between them. The germline V gene encodes CDR1 SGHRS and CDR2 YFSETQ. The CDR3 contains 14 residues. Here the CDR3 DNA reads TGCGCCAGCAGCTTGGACCCGGCCAACTATGGCTACACCTTC. Its protein product is CASSLDPANYGYTF. The full variable domain, rest sourced from reference TRBV5-1 and TRBJ1-2, is KAGVTQTPRYLIKTRGQQVTLSCSPISGHRSVSWYQQTPGQGLQFLFEYFSETQRNKGNFPGRFSGRQFSNSRSEMNVSTLELGDSALYLCASSLDPANYGYTFGSGTRLTVV.

This clonotype showed up many times. This chain uses TRBV5-1 with TRBJ1-1; D perhaps matches TRBD1 (5 bases). The germline V gene encodes CDR1 SGHRS and CDR2 YFSETQ. This CDR3 comprises 16 residues. V lost 6 bases and J lost 3, with 21 bases in between. CDR3 residues: CASTPGSPFRDTEAFF. The CDR3 nucleotides read TGCGCCAGCACCCCCGGGAGCCCATTCAGGGACACTGAAGCTTTCTTT.

The table lists this clonotype with a few counts. The rearrangement links TRBV6-1 to TRBJ2-7; the D gene is possibly TRBD2 (7 bases). The CDR3 length is 18 residues. In germline, CDR1 is MNHNS, CDR2 SASEGT. V was cut by 1 base and J by 2 bases, with 21 bases left in between. Here the CDR3 reads CASSEGPWGGPRPYEQYF. For the CDR3, the DNA is TGTGCCAGCAGTGAAGGGCCCTGGGGGGGGCCCCGACCCTACGAGCAGTACTTC.

On this clonotype itself: This could be a read error, since a much larger clone is one nucleotide away. V and J are TRBV19 and TRBJ1-5, with D perhaps matching TRBD1 (6 bases). Germline CDR1 reads LNHDA; CDR2 reads SQIVND (reference sequence). This CDR3 is built from 16 residues. The V end was cut by 5 bases, the J end by 2 bases, with 16 bases between. CDR3 region: CASSPVGGRRNQPQHF. As DNA, the CDR3 is TGTGCCAGTAGTCCCGTTGGGGGCCGGCGCAATCAGCCCCAGCATTTT.

This clonotype appeared many times. The chain joins TRBV12-3 or TRBV12-4 to TRBJ2-6, with 9 bases lining up with TRBD2. This CDR3 comprises 18 residues. V gave up 2 bases and J gave up 2 bases; unmatched junction bases: 7. The CDR3 reads CASSLWGGRAPGANVLTF. The CDR3 nucleotides are TGTGCCAGCAGTTTATGGGGCGGGAGGGCCCCTGGGGCCAACGTCCTGACTTTC.